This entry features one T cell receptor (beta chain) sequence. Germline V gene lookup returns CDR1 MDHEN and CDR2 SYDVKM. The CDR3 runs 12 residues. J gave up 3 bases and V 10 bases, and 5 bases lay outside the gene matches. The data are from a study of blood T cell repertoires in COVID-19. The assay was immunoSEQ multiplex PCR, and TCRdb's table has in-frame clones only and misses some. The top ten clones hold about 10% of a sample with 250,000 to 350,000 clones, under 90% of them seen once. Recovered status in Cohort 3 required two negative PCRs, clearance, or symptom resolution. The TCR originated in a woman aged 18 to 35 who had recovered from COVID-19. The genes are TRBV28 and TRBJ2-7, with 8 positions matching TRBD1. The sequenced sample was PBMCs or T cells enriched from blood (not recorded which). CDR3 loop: CATTDRVYEQYF. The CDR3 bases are TGTGCCACCACGGACAGGGTCTACGAGCAGTACTTC.